This T cell receptor beta chain was obtained from a study of vaccination effects on CD4 cells after COVID-19 (dated by TCRdb to 2021 to 2024). Turning to the overall study: The ViraFEST assay stimulated PBMC with viral peptide pools and then used TCR sequencing to identify antigen-specific CD4+ T cell clonotypes by expansion. A total of over nine COVID-19 convalescent patients and a few SARS-CoV-2-naive healthy vaccine recipients were included in the full study. The Oncomine TCR Beta short-read assay on an Illumina iSeq 100 was used to sequence cultures from other donors in the study. SARS-CoV-2 spike-specific CD4+ TCR repertoires were compared before and after mRNA vaccination in COVID-19 convalescent patients and in infection-naive vaccine recipients. Each well held fewer than 2.5 million PBMC cultured in IMDM containing approximately 5% human AB serum, about 10 IU/ml IL-2 and gentamicin, along with 8 to 10 ug/ml peptides. Post-vaccine samples across the study were collected a median of 72 days after the second dose, with a range of 14 to 241. What the work shows at the level of the full study, not this receptor alone: Limitations of the study were the small number of convalescent patients and the absence of early post-infection timepoints. In healthy vaccine recipients, vaccine-induced clones were almost all SARS-CoV-2 mono-reactive, with only 1 of 255 being cross-reactive with common cold coronaviruses. Clones induced by infection and clones induced by vaccination both contracted markedly at late timepoints after vaccination, which fits with T cell responses waning over time.

After roughly 11 days of culture, CD4+ T cells were isolated with the EasySep CD4+ T cell isolation kit. Two doses of either the BNT162b2 or the mRNA-1273 mRNA SARS-CoV-2 vaccine were administered to participants. The absence of prior SARS-CoV-2 infection in healthy vaccine recipients was confirmed by negative nucleocapsid antibodies before and after vaccination. Half of the culture medium was replaced with fresh IL-2-containing medium on days 3 and 7. Unless noted otherwise, every peptide stimulation condition was cultured in triplicate wells. Using Ficoll-Paque Plus gradient centrifugation, PBMC were separated from whole blood and then either used fresh or cryopreserved at -140C. The QIAamp micro DNA kit was used to extract genomic DNA from the cultured CD4+ T cells. The library was made by the immunoSEQ multiplex PCR assay. DNA from the CD4+ T cells that had been cultured and isolated underwent TCR beta CDR3 sequencing. The authors' pipeline ran thus. Non-productive TCR sequences were removed and reads were trimmed to the CDR3 region, keeping CDR3s of at least 7 amino acids. Antigen-specific clonotypes were identified using the MANAFEST web app by comparison of expansion in peptide wells against reference cultures. To be called positive, a clone needed expansion at FDR<0.05 compared with the reference and with all other wells, an odds ratio greater than 5, and a frequency greater than 0.1% in two replicate wells. Clonotypes significantly expanded in SARS-CoV-2 spike wells and in at least one common cold coronavirus spike condition were defined as cross-reactive. Using the stringdist R package, CDR3 similarity was measured by Levenshtein distance, and unrooted trees were constructed with ape in R 3.6.1. Sourced from immuneACCESS, this table was stored by TCRdb with only in-frame sequences that have V and J called. A share of the clones is absent; for the studies checked, an unresolved V gene accounts for under half, and the remainder has no known explanation. V and J calls and clone size follow that table, whereas D and trimming were derived from the DNA. The sample contains approximately 38,000 clones, about 62% of them found a single time. Less than 9.5% of the sample is taken by the ten largest.

Comment on this clone: The antigen it recognizes is unknown. Base quality data are lacking; no much larger clone is found one base away.

The V end gives up 1 base and the J end 6 bases, leaving 3 bases in the junction not matched to a gene. The CDR3 contains 14 residues, cysteine and phenylalanine counted. Only the CDR3 DNA stays, 42 bases, in frame from base 1. Based on the germline V gene (reference sequence), the CDR1 and CDR2 sequences are PRHDT and FYEKMQ. The sequencing used CD4+ T cells from PBMCs cultured without peptide, collected after COVID-19 vaccination. This clonotype was obtained from a human donor who received a COVID-19 vaccine. The chain is assembled from TRBV13 and TRBJ2-7; TRBD1 matches 10 bases in the middle. The DNA is as follows: TGTGCCAGCAGCTTAGCGGGACAGGGGATCGAGCAGTACTTC. Its protein is CASSLAGQGIEQYF.